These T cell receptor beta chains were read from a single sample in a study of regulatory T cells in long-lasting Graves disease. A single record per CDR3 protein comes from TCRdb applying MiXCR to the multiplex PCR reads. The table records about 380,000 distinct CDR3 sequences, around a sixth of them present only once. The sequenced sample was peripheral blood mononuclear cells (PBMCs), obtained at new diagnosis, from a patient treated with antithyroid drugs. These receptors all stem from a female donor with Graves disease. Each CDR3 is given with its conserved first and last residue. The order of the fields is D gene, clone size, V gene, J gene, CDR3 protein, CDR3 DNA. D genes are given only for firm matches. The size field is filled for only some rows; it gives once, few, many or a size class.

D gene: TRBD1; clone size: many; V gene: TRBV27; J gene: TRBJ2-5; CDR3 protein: CASSSDRDEETQYF; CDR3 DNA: TGTGCCAGCAGTTCCGACAGGGACGAGGAGACCCAGTACTTC
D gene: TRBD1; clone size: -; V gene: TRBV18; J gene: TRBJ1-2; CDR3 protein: CASSPYDRANGYTF; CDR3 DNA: TGTGCCAGCTCACCCTATGACAGGGCGAATGGCTACACCTTC
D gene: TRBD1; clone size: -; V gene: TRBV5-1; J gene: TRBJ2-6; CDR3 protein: CASSFQDRGLRGANVLTF; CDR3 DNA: TGCGCCAGCAGCTTTCAGGACAGGGGCCTTCGTGGGGCCAACGTCCTGACTTTC
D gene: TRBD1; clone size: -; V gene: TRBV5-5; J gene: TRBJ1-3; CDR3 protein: CASSSQPGQGIGNTIYF; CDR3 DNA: TGTGCCAGCAGCTCGCAGCCGGGACAGGGAATCGGAAACACCATATATTTT
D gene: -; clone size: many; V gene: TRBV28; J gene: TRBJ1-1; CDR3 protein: CANRGAGLTEAFF; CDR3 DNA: TGTGCCAATCGCGGGGCAGGGCTCACTGAAGCTTTCTTT
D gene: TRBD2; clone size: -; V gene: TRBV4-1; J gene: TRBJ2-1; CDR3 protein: CASRPGLGNNEQFF; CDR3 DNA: TGCGCCAGCAGACCGGGACTAGGTAACAATGAGCAGTTCTTC
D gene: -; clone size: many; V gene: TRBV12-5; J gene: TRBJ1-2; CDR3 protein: CASGPRTANYGYTF; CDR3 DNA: TGTGCTAGTGGTCCTCGGACTGCGAACTATGGCTACACCTTC
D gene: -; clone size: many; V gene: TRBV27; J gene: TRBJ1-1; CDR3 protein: CASRKTVMNTEAFF; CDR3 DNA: TGTGCCAGCAGAAAGACAGTTATGAACACTGAAGCTTTCTTT
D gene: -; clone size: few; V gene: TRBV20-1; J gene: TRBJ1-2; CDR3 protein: CSKRATRGAGGYTF; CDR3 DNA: TGCAGCAAGCGGGCGACCCGGGGGGCGGGTGGCTACACCTTC
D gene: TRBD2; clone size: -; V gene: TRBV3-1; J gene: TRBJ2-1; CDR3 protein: CASSPSGVEQFF; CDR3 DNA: TGTGCCAGCAGTCCTAGCGGCGTTGAGCAGTTCTTC
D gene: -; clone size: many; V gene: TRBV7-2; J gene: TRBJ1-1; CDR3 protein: CASSLAGMGTEAFF; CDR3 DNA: TGTGCCAGCAGCTTAGCAGGGATGGGCACTGAAGCTTTCTTT
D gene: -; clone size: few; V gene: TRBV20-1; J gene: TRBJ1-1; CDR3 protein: CSAREDGKNTEAFF; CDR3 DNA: TGCAGTGCTAGAGAGGACGGGAAGAACACTGAAGCTTTCTTT
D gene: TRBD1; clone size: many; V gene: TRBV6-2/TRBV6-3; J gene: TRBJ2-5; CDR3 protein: CASRPLTTPGQQETQYF; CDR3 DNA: TGTGCCAGCAGACCCTTGACGACTCCGGGACAGCAAGAGACCCAGTACTTC
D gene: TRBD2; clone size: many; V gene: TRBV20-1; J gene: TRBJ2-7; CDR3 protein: CSARSYSGKTYEQYF; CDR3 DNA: TGCAGTGCTCGTAGCTATAGCGGGAAAACCTACGAGCAGTACTTC
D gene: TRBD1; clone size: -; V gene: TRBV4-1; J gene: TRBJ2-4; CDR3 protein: CASSQWTGDLAKNIQYF; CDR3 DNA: TGCGCCAGCAGCCAATGGACAGGCGATCTAGCCAAAAACATTCAGTACTTC
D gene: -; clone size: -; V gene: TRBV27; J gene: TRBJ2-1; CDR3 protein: CASSSSEQFF; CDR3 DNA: TGTGCCAGCAGTTCCAGCGAGCAGTTCTTC
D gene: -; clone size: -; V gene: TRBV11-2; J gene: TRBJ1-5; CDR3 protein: CASSSGPNLPQHF; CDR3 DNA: TGTGCCAGCAGCTCCGGGCCCAATTTGCCCCAGCATTTT
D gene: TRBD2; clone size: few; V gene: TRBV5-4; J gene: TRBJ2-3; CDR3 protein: CASSLAKRGRSTDTQYF; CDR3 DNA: TGTGCCAGCAGCTTGGCCAAGCGGGGGAGGAGCACAGATACGCAGTATTTT
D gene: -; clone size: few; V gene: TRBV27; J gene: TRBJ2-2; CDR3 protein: CARKSRWGGHPANTGELFF; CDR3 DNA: TGTGCCAGGAAATCAAGGTGGGGGGGGCATCCCGCGAACACCGGGGAGCTGTTTTTT
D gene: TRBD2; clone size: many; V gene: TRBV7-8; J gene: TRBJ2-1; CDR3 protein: CASSLPGLAGGQQFF; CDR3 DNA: TGTGCCAGCAGCTTACCGGGACTAGCGGGAGGACAGCAGTTCTTC
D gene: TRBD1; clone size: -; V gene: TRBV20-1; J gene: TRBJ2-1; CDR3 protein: CSASRDSLYNEQFF; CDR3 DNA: TGCAGTGCTAGCCGGGACAGCCTCTACAATGAGCAGTTCTTC
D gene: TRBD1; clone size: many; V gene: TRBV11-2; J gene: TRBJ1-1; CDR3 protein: CASSPQGSRGRNTEAFF; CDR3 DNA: TGTGCCAGCAGCCCCCAAGGTTCTAGGGGGCGAAACACTGAAGCTTTCTTT
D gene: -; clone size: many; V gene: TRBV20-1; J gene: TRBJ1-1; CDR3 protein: CSARFGGRPNTEAFF; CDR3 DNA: TGCAGTGCTAGGTTCGGGGGCAGACCGAACACTGAAGCTTTCTTT
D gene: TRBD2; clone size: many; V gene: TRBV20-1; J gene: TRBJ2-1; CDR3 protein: CSASRGTSGGINEQFF; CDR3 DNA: TGCAGTGCTAGTCGGGGCACTAGCGGGGGGATCAATGAGCAGTTCTTC
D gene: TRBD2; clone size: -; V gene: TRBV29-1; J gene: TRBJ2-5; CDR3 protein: CSVEDLGLAGLAGGADTQETQYF; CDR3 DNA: TGCAGCGTTGAAGATCTGGGGCTAGCGGGACTAGCGGGGGGGGCCGACACACAAGAGACCCAGTACTTC
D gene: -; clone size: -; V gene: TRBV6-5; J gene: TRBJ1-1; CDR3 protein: CASSSGGIDMNTEAFF; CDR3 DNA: TGTGCCAGCAGTTCGGGGGGGATAGATATGAACACTGAAGCTTTCTTT
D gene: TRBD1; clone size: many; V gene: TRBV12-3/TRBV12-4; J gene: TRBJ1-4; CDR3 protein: CASSFRTGAGDNEKLFF; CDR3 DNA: TGTGCCAGCAGTTTCCGGACAGGGGCCGGCGATAATGAAAAACTGTTTTTT
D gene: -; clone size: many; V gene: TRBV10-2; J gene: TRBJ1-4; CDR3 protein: CASSDKTGNEKLFF; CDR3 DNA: TGCGCCAGCAGTGATAAAACGGGTAATGAAAAACTGTTTTTT
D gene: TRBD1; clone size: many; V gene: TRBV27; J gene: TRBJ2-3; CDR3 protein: CASSSHRTGQRTDTQYF; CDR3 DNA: TGTGCCAGCAGTTCCCACCGGACAGGACAGAGGACAGATACGCAGTATTTT
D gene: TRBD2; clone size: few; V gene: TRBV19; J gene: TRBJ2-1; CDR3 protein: CASSIWGGEQFF; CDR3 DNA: TGTGCCAGTAGTATATGGGGGGGTGAGCAGTTCTTC
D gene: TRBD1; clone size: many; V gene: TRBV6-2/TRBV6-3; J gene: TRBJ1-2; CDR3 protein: CASSWDRGHGYTF; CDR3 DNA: TGTGCCAGCAGTTGGGACAGGGGGCATGGCTACACCTTC
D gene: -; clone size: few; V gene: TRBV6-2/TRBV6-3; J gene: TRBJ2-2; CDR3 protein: CASSYSWETGELFF; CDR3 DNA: TGTGCCAGCAGTTACTCTTGGGAGACCGGGGAGCTGTTTTTT
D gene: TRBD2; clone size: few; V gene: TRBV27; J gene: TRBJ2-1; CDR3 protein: CASSLPLAGAWNEQFF; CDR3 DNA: TGTGCCAGCAGCCTCCCACTAGCGGGAGCTTGGAATGAGCAGTTCTTC
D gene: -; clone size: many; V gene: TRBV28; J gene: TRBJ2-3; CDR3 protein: CASSLPGLGADTQYF; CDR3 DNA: TGTGCCAGCAGTTTACCAGGCCTAGGGGCAGATACGCAGTATTTT
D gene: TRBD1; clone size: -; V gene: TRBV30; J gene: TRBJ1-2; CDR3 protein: CAWSARRGQNSFNYGYTF; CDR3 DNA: TGTGCCTGGAGTGCCCGGCGGGGACAGAACTCTTTTAACTATGGCTACACCTTC
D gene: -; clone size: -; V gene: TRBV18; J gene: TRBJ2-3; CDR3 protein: CASSPPALSDTQYF; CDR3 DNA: TGTGCCAGCTCACCACCGGCTCTCTCAGATACGCAGTATTTT
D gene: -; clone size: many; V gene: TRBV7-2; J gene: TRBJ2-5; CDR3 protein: CASTFAPGQGETQYF; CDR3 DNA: TGTGCCAGCACCTTCGCCCCGGGACAAGGGGAGACCCAGTACTTC
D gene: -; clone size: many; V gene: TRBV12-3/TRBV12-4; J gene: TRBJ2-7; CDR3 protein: CASTSGLRYEQYF; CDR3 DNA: TGTGCCAGCACATCGGGACTCAGATACGAGCAGTACTTC
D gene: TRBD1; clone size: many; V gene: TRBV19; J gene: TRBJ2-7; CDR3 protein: CASSPPGQGIYEQYF; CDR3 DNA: TGTGCCAGTAGTCCTCCTGGACAGGGAATCTACGAGCAGTACTTC
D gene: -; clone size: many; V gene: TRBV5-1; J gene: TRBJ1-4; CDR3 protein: CASSLLHASPGEKLFF; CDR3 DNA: TGCGCCAGCAGCTTGCTGCACGCTTCCCCGGGGGAAAAACTGTTTTTT
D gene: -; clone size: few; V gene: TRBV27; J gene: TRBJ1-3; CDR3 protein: CASSLLAGEGNTIYF; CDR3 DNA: TGTGCCAGCAGTTTACTGGCAGGGGAAGGAAACACCATATATTTT
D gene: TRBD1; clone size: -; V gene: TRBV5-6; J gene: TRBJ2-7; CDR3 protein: CASRLTGQGTYEQYF; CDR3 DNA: TGTGCCAGCAGATTGACGGGACAGGGGACCTACGAGCAGTACTTC
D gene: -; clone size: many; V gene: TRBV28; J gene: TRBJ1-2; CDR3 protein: CASKRRPGNEGYTF; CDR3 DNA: TGTGCCAGCAAACGCCGTCCGGGGAATGAGGGCTACACCTTC
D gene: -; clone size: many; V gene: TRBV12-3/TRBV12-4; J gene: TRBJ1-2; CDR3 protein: CASSPSSWGYTF; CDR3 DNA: TGTGCCAGCAGCCCCTCAAGCTGGGGCTACACCTTC
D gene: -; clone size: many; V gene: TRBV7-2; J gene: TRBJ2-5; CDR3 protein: CASSPRREQETQYF; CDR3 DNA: TGTGCCAGCAGCCCCCGGCGGGAACAAGAGACCCAGTACTTC
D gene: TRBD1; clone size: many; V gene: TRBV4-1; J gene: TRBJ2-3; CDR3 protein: CASSHSRDRGADTQYF; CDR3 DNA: TGCGCCAGCAGCCACTCCCGGGACAGGGGTGCAGATACGCAGTATTTT
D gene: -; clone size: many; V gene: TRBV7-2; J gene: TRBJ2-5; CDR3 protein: CASSPPRWREGPQETQYF; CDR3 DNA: TGTGCCAGCAGCCCCCCCCGGTGGAGAGAGGGGCCCCAAGAGACCCAGTACTTC
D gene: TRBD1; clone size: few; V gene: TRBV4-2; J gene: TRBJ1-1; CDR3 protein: CASTPSRQGPNTEAFF; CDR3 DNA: TGTGCCAGCACCCCTTCCAGACAGGGACCTAACACTGAAGCTTTCTTT
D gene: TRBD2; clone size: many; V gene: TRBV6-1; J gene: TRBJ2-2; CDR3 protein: CASSRGSSNTGELFF; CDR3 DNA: TGTGCCAGCTCCCGCGGGAGCTCGAACACCGGGGAGCTGTTTTTT
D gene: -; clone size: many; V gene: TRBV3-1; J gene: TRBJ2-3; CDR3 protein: CASAGASSTDTQYF; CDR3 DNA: TGTGCCAGTGCGGGGGCCTCTAGCACAGATACGCAGTATTTT
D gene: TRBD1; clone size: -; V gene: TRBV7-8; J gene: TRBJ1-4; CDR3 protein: CASSLPAGQGREKLFF; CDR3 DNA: TGTGCCAGCAGCTTACCCGCCGGACAGGGGAGGGAAAAACTGTTTTTT
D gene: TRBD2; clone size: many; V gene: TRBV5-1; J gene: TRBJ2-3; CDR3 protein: CASSLAVLAGVQDTQYF; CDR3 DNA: TGCGCCAGCAGCTTGGCCGTGCTAGCGGGAGTTCAAGATACGCAGTATTTT
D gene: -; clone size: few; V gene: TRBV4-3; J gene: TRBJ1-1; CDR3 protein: CASSQGWAGQEAFF; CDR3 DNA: TGCGCCAGCAGCCAAGGGTGGGCCGGGCAGGAAGCTTTCTTT